This T cell receptor (beta chain) is drawn from a study of OX40 agonist ivuxolimab in advanced cancers. At the level of the study: An agonistic human IgG2 monoclonal antibody against OX40 (CD134) was given. Head and neck, renal cell, melanoma or hepatocellular carcinoma were the cancers that dose-escalation patients had. Study outcomes and limitations: Clonal expansion was seen in CD4+ and CD8+ blood T cells by week 6 at 0.1 to 3.0 mg/kg.

Comments on this clone: Its target is not known.

Trimming stripped 0 bases from V and 5 bases from J, with 11 bases between. Germline CDR1 SGHDT, CDR2 YYEEEE. The CDR3 has 14 residues. Assay: immunoSEQ multiplex PCR; the TCRdb copy retains only in-frame clones and omits some. The table records roughly 70,000 clones, approximately 80% of them present only once. V and J are TRBV5-6 and TRBJ2-5, with D possibly being TRBD1 or TRBD2 (6 bases each). The TCR originated in an adult with an advanced solid tumor such as melanoma, head and neck, liver or kidney cancer. Source: CD4+ or CD8+ T cells sorted from blood, taken in a trial of the OX40 agonist ivuxolimab. The CDR3 DNA is TGTGCCAGCAGCTTGGCCCCGGGGGCGGAGACCCAGTACTTC. It is translated as CASSLAPGAETQYF.